Listed below are T cell receptor beta chains from one sample, sequenced in a study of blood T cell repertoires in COVID-19. This table comes from immunoSEQ multiplex PCR, and its TCRdb copy is limited to in-frame clones, with some not included. The table records over 300,000 clones, roughly 90% of them present only once. The sample comprised PBMCs or T cells enriched from blood (not recorded which). The receptors originated from a woman aged 30 to 39 with acute COVID-19. Each CDR3 is given with its conserved first and last residue. Each record gives: CDR3 protein, clone size, V gene, J gene. Rows may omit the clone size; those that give it use once, few, many or a size class.

CDR3aa: CASSLEDREAFF
abundance: -
v_gene: TRBV7-9
j_gene: TRBJ1-1

CDR3aa: CASSRSGGHNEQFF
abundance: -
v_gene: TRBV11-3
j_gene: TRBJ2-1

CDR3aa: CASSPGQLNYQPQHF
abundance: -
v_gene: TRBV6-5
j_gene: TRBJ1-5

CDR3aa: CASSESGQEYEQYF
abundance: once
v_gene: TRBV25-1
j_gene: TRBJ2-7

CDR3aa: CASSISGGSSYEQYF
abundance: -
v_gene: TRBV19
j_gene: TRBJ2-7

CDR3aa: CASSIPRTRTYEQYF
abundance: -
v_gene: TRBV5-6
j_gene: TRBJ2-7

CDR3aa: CASSHPYMGGYTF
abundance: -
v_gene: TRBV3-1/TRBV3-2
j_gene: TRBJ1-2

CDR3aa: CASSYLVTGELFF
abundance: -
v_gene: TRBV11-2
j_gene: TRBJ2-2

CDR3aa: CASSVQGGNSPLHF
abundance: -
v_gene: TRBV9
j_gene: TRBJ1-6

CDR3aa: CASSYGQNQPQHF
abundance: -
v_gene: TRBV19
j_gene: TRBJ1-5

CDR3aa: CASSARTGAAYEQYF
abundance: -
v_gene: TRBV9
j_gene: TRBJ2-7

CDR3aa: CASSDRTGTDTQYF
abundance: -
v_gene: TRBV10-1
j_gene: TRBJ2-3

CDR3aa: CASSSGTGTTYGYTF
abundance: -
v_gene: TRBV5-1
j_gene: TRBJ1-2

CDR3aa: CASSVQLEADTQYF
abundance: -
v_gene: TRBV9
j_gene: TRBJ2-3

CDR3aa: CASSHRDSTHEQYF
abundance: -
v_gene: TRBV9
j_gene: TRBJ2-7

CDR3aa: CASSQSWAGSWNQPQHF
abundance: -
v_gene: TRBV23-1
j_gene: TRBJ1-5

CDR3aa: CAWKGRHTQNRVEAFF
abundance: -
v_gene: TRBV30
j_gene: TRBJ1-1

CDR3aa: CASSPYRFSGNTIYF
abundance: -
v_gene: TRBV9
j_gene: TRBJ1-3

CDR3aa: CASSKTGGSTYEQYF
abundance: -
v_gene: TRBV27
j_gene: TRBJ2-7

CDR3aa: CASSPGGLGETQYF
abundance: -
v_gene: TRBV9
j_gene: TRBJ2-5

CDR3aa: CASTGLAVGEQYF
abundance: few
v_gene: TRBV12-3/TRBV12-4
j_gene: TRBJ2-7

CDR3aa: CASSLVSGVRVLSTEAFF
abundance: few
v_gene: TRBV7-9
j_gene: TRBJ1-1

CDR3aa: CSVALQANYGYTF
abundance: -
v_gene: TRBV29-1
j_gene: TRBJ1-2

CDR3aa: CAWRGDRGRATEAFF
abundance: -
v_gene: TRBV30
j_gene: TRBJ1-1

CDR3aa: CATQDSGNTIYF
abundance: -
v_gene: TRBV24-1
j_gene: TRBJ1-3

CDR3aa: CASSYSTGTGGNEQYF
abundance: -
v_gene: TRBV6-6
j_gene: TRBJ2-7

CDR3aa: CASPSGGGTQYF
abundance: -
v_gene: TRBV7-2
j_gene: TRBJ2-3

CDR3aa: CASMGAYEQFF
abundance: few
v_gene: TRBV5-1
j_gene: TRBJ2-1

CDR3aa: CASSGQGASTEAFF
abundance: -
v_gene: TRBV7-8
j_gene: TRBJ1-1

CDR3aa: CASSPNPGTGQETQYF
abundance: -
v_gene: TRBV27
j_gene: TRBJ2-5

CDR3aa: CASSEWQGLANYGYTF
abundance: -
v_gene: TRBV6-1
j_gene: TRBJ1-2

CDR3aa: CASSVGLGGGDQETQYF
abundance: -
v_gene: TRBV9
j_gene: TRBJ2-5

CDR3aa: CASSPPKTADNEQFF
abundance: once
v_gene: TRBV18
j_gene: TRBJ2-1

CDR3aa: CASSVDPGNQPQHF
abundance: -
v_gene: TRBV9
j_gene: TRBJ1-5

CDR3aa: CASSVDSSGNTIYF
abundance: -
v_gene: TRBV9
j_gene: TRBJ1-3

CDR3aa: CASSSKQGNTEAFF
abundance: -
v_gene: TRBV5-1
j_gene: TRBJ1-1

CDR3aa: CASSPTGGSYEQYF
abundance: -
v_gene: TRBV18
j_gene: TRBJ2-7

CDR3aa: CASTLQGAGTEAFF
abundance: once
v_gene: TRBV5-1
j_gene: TRBJ1-1

CDR3aa: CASSLPHLVGHQETQYF
abundance: -
v_gene: TRBV7-3
j_gene: TRBJ2-5

CDR3aa: CATSRDQQGGQFF
abundance: -
v_gene: TRBV15
j_gene: TRBJ2-1

CDR3aa: CASSQVDRATTGELFF
abundance: -
v_gene: TRBV9
j_gene: TRBJ2-2

CDR3aa: CASSESLEQFF
abundance: -
v_gene: TRBV2
j_gene: TRBJ2-1

CDR3aa: CAWIRGAYGYTF
abundance: -
v_gene: TRBV30
j_gene: TRBJ1-2

CDR3aa: CASSLGQGLSNQPQHF
abundance: -
v_gene: TRBV5-6
j_gene: TRBJ1-5

CDR3aa: CASSEFGGGNTIYF
abundance: -
v_gene: TRBV6-1
j_gene: TRBJ1-3

CDR3aa: CASGTGQGVYGYTF
abundance: -
v_gene: TRBV7-9
j_gene: TRBJ1-2

CDR3aa: CASSTQTGGSNQPQHF
abundance: -
v_gene: TRBV5-6
j_gene: TRBJ1-5

CDR3aa: CASSLTGQRGNTIYF
abundance: -
v_gene: TRBV5-6
j_gene: TRBJ1-3

CDR3aa: CASSDVSEEQFF
abundance: -
v_gene: TRBV2
j_gene: TRBJ2-1

CDR3aa: CASRRTGIDSPLHF
abundance: -
v_gene: TRBV19
j_gene: TRBJ1-6

CDR3aa: CASSWAGTGNEKLFF
abundance: -
v_gene: TRBV7-2
j_gene: TRBJ1-4

CDR3aa: CASSIDSRGGNEQFF
abundance: once
v_gene: TRBV19
j_gene: TRBJ2-1

CDR3aa: CASSGLSHNEQFF
abundance: -
v_gene: TRBV3-1/TRBV3-2
j_gene: TRBJ2-1